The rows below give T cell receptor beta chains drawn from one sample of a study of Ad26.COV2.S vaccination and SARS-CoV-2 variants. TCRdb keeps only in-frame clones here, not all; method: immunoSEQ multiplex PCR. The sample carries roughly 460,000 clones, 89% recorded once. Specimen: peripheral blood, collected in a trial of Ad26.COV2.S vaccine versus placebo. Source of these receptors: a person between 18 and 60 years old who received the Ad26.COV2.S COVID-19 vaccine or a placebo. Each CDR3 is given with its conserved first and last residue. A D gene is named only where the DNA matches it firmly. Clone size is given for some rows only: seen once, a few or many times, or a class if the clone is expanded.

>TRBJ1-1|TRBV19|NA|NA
CASSLRLRGNTEAFF
TGTGCCAGTAGTTTGCGCCTCAGGGGGAACACTGAAGCTTTCTTT
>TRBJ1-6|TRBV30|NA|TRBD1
CAWTGGLDSPLHF
TGTGCCTGGACAGGGGGCTTAGATTCACCCCTCCACTTT
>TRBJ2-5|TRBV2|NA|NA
CASSEGGLQETQYF
TGTGCCAGCAGTGAGGGGGGATTACAAGAGACCCAGTACTTC
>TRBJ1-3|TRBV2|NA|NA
CASIEISGNTIYF
TGTGCCAGCATAGAGATCTCTGGAAACACCATATATTTT
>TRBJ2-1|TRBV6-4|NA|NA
CASSDGSGGYSYNEQFF
TGTGCCAGCAGTGACGGGTCTGGGGGCTACTCCTACAATGAGCAGTTCTTC
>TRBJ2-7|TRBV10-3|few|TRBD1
CAIGQGAGEQYF
TGTGCCATCGGACAGGGGGCGGGCGAGCAGTACTTC
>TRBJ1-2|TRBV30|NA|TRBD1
CAWKRSGQGYGYTF
TGTGCCTGGAAGAGGTCGGGACAGGGCTATGGCTACACCTTC
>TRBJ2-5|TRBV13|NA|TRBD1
CASLTKTTGEGQETQYF
TGTGCCAGCCTAACGAAAACAACAGGGGAAGGCCAAGAGACCCAGTACTTC
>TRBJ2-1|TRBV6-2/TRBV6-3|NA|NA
CASSPSGDVNEQFF
TGTGCCAGCAGTCCCTCGGGGGATGTTAATGAGCAGTTCTTC
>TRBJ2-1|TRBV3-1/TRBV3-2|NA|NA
CASSQDYEQFF
TGTGCCAGCAGCCAAGATTACGAGCAGTTCTTC
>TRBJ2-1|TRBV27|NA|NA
CASSTFSNEQFF
TGTGCCAGCAGCACTTTCTCCAATGAGCAGTTCTTC
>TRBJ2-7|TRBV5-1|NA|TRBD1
CASSSARDRGNEQYF
TGCGCCAGCAGCTCAGCCCGGGACAGGGGGAACGAGCAGTACTTC
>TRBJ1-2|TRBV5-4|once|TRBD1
CASTRTGHNYGYTF
TGTGCCAGCACCCGGACAGGGCATAACTATGGCTACACCTTC
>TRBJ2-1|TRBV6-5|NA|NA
CASSYGVPSYNEQFF
TGTGCCAGCAGTTACGGGGTACCCTCCTACAATGAGCAGTTCTTC
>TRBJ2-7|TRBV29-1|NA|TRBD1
CSVRRDRNSYEQYF
TGCAGCGTCCGAAGGGACAGAAACTCCTACGAGCAGTACTTC
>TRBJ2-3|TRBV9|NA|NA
CASSDPSGMPTDTQYF
TGTGCCAGCAGCGACCCATCGGGGATGCCCACAGATACGCAGTATTTT
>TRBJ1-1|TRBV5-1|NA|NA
CASSLEIYTEAFF
TGCGCCAGCAGCTTGGAGATTTACACTGAAGCTTTCTTT
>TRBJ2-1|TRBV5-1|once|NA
CASSLELFSYNEQFF
TGCGCCAGCAGCTTGGAGCTATTCTCCTACAATGAGCAGTTCTTC
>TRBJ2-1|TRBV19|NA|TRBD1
CASRDTGVSYNEQFF
TGTGCCAGTAGGGACACAGGGGTCTCCTACAATGAGCAGTTCTTC